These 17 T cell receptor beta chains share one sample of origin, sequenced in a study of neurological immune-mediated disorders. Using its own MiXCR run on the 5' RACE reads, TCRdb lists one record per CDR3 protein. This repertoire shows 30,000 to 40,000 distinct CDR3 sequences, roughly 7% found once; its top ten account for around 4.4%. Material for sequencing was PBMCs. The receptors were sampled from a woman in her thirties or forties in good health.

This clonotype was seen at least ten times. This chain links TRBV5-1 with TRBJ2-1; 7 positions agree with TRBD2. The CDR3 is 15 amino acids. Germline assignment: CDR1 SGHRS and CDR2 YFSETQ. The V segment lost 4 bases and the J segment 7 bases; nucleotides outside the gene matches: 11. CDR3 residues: CASSSLAGVRNEQFF. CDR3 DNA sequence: TGCGCCAGCAGCAGTCTCGCGGGAGTTCGGAATGAGCAGTTCTTC.

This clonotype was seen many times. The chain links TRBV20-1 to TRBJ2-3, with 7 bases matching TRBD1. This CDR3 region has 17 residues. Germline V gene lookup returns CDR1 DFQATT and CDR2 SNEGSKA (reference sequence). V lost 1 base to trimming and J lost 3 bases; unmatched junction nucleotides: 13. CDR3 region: CSARGDPRGRRTDTQYF. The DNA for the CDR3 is TGCAGTGCTAGAGGGGATCCGAGGGGGCGAAGGACAGATACGCAGTATTTT.

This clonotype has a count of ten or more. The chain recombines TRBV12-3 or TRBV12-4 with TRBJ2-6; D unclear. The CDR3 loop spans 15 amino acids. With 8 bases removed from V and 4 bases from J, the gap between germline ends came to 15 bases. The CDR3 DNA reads TGTGCCAGCGTTTACCCCCCGAGCGGGGCCAACGTCCTGACTTTC. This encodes CASVYPPSGANVLTF.

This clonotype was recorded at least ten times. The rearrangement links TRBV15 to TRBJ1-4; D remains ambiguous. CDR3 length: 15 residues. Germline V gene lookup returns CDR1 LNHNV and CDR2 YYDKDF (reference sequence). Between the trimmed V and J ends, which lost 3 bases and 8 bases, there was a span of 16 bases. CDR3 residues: CATSSPGRTEEKLFF. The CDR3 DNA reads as TGTGCCACCAGCAGCCCCGGGAGGACCGAGGAAAAACTGTTTTTT.

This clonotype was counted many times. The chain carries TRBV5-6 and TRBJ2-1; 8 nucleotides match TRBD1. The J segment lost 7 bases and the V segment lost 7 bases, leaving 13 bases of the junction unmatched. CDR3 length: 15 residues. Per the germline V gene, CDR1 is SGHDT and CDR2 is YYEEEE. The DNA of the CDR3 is TGTGCCAGCCTCAGGGGGCCTATTCCACTAAATGAGCAGTTCTTC. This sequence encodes CASLRGPIPLNEQFF.

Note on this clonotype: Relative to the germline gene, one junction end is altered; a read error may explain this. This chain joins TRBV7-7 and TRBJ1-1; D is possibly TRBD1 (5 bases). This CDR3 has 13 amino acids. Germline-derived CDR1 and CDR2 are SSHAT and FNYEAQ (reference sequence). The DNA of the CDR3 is TGTGCTAGCAGCTTCACCCGGGGCTCTGAAGCTTACTTT. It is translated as CASSFTRGSEAYF.

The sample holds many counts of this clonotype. The DNA for the CDR3 is TGTGCCAGCAGCCGGGGACAGGCCCCCTATGGCTACACCTTC. Its protein is CASSRGQAPYGYTF. The chain carries TRBV3-1 and TRBJ1-2; 8 bases align to TRBD1. The CDR3 loop spans 14 amino acids. Germline V lookup: CDR1 LGHDT, CDR2 YNNKEL (reference sequence). After removal of 4 bases from V and 4 bases from J, the junction contained 5 bases not matched to a gene.

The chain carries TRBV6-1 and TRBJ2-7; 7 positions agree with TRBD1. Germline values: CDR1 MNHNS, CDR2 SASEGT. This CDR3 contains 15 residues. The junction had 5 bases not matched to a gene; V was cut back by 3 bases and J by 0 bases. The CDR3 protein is CASSDGPGGSYEQYF. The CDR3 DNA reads TGTGCCAGCAGTGATGGTCCAGGGGGCTCCTACGAGCAGTACTTC.

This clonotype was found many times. This CDR3 is CASSQDGGWDTEAFF. CDR3 coding DNA: TGCGCCAGCAGCCAAGACGGGGGATGGGACACTGAAGCTTTCTTT. The rearrangement uses TRBV4-3 and TRBJ1-1, with D perhaps matching TRBD1 (5 bases). V was pared by 0 bases and J by 3 bases, with 11 bases between. Germline lookup yields CDR1 LGHNA and CDR2 YSLEER. This CDR3 has 15 residues.

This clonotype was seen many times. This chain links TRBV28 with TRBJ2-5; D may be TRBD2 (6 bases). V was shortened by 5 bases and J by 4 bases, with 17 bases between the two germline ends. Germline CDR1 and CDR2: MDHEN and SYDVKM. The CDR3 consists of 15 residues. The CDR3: CASSPGGAGRETQYF. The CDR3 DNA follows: TGTGCCAGCAGTCCCGGCGGGGCGGGGAGAGAGACCCAGTACTTC.

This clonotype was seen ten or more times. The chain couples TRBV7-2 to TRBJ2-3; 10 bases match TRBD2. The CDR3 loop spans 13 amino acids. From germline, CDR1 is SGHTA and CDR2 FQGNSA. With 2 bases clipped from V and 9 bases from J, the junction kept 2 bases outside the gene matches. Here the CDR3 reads CASSLSGRETQYF. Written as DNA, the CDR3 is TGTGCCAGCAGCTTAAGCGGGAGGGAAACGCAGTATTTT.

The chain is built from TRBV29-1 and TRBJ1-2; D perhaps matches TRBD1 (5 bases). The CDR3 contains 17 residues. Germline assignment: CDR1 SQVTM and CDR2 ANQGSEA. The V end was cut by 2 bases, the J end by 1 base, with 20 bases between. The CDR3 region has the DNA TGCAGCGTTGAATTTCCTGGCCTGGGGCAGAGTAACTATGGCTACACCTTC. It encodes CSVEFPGLGQSNYGYTF.

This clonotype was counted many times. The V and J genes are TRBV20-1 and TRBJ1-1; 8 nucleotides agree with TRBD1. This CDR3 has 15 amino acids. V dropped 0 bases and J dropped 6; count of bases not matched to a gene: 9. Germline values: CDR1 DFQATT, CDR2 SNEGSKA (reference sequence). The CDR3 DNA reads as TGCAGTGCTAGAGATTTTCAGGGGGCAGGATCTGAAGCTTTCTTT. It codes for CSARDFQGAGSEAFF.

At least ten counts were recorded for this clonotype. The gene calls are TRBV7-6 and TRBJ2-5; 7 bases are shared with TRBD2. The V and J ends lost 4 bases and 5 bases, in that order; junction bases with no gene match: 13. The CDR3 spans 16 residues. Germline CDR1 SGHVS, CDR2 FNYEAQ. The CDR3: CASSSPTSPALETQYF. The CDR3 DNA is TGTGCCAGCAGCTCGCCGACTAGCCCGGCTTTGGAGACCCAGTACTTC. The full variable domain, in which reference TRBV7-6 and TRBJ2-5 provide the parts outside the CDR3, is GAGVSQSPRYKVTKRGQDVALRCDPISGHVSLYWYRQALGQGPEFLTYFNYEAQQDKSGLPNDRFSAERPEGSISTLTIQRTEQRDSAMYRCASSSPTSPALETQYFGPGTRLLVL.

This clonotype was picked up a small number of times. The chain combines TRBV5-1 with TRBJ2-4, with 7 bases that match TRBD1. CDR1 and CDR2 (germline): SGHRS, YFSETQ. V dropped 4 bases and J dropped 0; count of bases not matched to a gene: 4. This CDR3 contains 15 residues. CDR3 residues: CASSQDRVAKNIQYF. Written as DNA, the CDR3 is TGCGCCAGCAGCCAAGACAGGGTAGCCAAAAACATTCAGTACTTC.

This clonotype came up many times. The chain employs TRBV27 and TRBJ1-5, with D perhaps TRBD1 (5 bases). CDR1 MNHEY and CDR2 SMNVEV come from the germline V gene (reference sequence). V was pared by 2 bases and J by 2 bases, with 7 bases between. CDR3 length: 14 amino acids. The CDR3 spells CASSLQGGNQPQHF. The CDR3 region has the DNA TGTGCCAGCAGTTTACAGGGAGGCAATCAGCCCCAGCATTTT.

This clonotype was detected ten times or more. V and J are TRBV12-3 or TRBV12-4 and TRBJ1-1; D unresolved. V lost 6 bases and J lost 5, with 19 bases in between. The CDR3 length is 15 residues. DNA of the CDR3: TGTGCCAGCAGCCTCACCGTAGTGTCGGTGACTGAAGCTTTCTTT. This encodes CASSLTVVSVTEAFF.